The 10 T cell receptor beta chains given below trace back to one sample, sequenced in a study of T cell repertoires in cytomegalovirus infection. These TCRs are of unknown antigen specificity. In TCRdb, the reads were re-called with MiXCR into one record per CDR3 protein. Of fewer than 200,000 distinct CDR3 sequences listed, about 20% are singletons. The sequences come from CD8+ T cells from cultured PBMCs, collected from culture after CMV antigen stimulation. Receptor source: a human donor in good health (CMV status not recorded). Some clones in this sample may be carry-over from other donors' samples.

This clonotype has only a few counts. V is TRBV4-1 and J is TRBJ1-5; possibly TRBD1 for D (5 bases). The germline V and J ends were trimmed by 1 base and 6 bases, with 16 bases remaining between them. The CDR3 is 16 residues long. Per the germline V gene, CDR1 is MGHRA and CDR2 is YSYEKL. This CDR3 reads CASSQVPAGYGQPQHF. The CDR3 DNA follows: TGCGCCAGCAGCCAAGTTCCGGCAGGGTATGGTCAGCCCCAGCATTTT.

The V call is TRBV9, the J call TRBJ2-1; 9 bases map to TRBD2. Trimming took 0 bases from V and 0 from J; bases not matched to a gene: 4. The germline V gene has CDR1 SGDLS and CDR2 YYNGEE. The length of the CDR3 is 17 residues. This CDR3 is CASSVASGATSYNEQFF. CDR3 nucleotide sequence: TGTGCCAGCAGCGTAGCTAGCGGGGCTACCTCCTACAATGAGCAGTTCTTC.

In its sample, this clonotype was seen a few times. V and J are TRBV12-3 or TRBV12-4 and TRBJ1-4; D remains unclear. Between the trimmed V and J ends, which lost 7 bases and 4 bases, there was a span of 19 bases. The CDR3 contains 16 residues. The CDR3 coding sequence is TGTGCCAGCACCCTACGAGACGGTTCTTTTAATGAAAAACTGTTTTTT. Translated: CASTLRDGSFNEKLFF.

This chain links TRBV5-6 with TRBJ2-7; TRBD2 agrees at 9 bases. This CDR3 region has 16 residues. Germline V gene lookup returns CDR1 SGHDT and CDR2 YYEEEE. V gave up 4 bases and J gave up 5 bases; unmatched junction bases: 13. The CDR3 nucleotides read TGTGCCAGCAGCATCCCTTCAGCGGGGGGTTCCCACGAGCAGTACTTC. Translated: CASSIPSAGGSHEQYF.

The CDR3 here is CASSSPRTGGLFDTEAFF. DNA for the CDR3: TGTGCCAGCAGTTCCCCCCGGACAGGGGGCTTGTTCGACACTGAAGCTTTCTTT. J is TRBJ1-1 and V is TRBV27, with TRBD1 matching 11 bases. This CDR3 has 18 residues. After removal of 4 bases from V and 3 bases from J, the junction contained 13 bases not matched to a gene. Germline V gene lookup returns CDR1 MNHEY and CDR2 SMNVEV (reference sequence).

The chain joins TRBV7-6 to TRBJ2-1, with D unclear. With 8 bases removed from V and 8 bases from J, the gap between germline ends came to 19 bases. From germline, CDR1 is SGHVS and CDR2 FNYEAQ. The CDR3 consists of 14 residues. The CDR3 DNA reads as TGTGCCAGCCGGTCAGGTAGTCGGTCCGATGAGCAGTTCTTC. Its translation: CASRSGSRSDEQFF.

The genes are TRBV7-9 and TRBJ2-7, with D tentatively TRBD1 (5 bases). This CDR3 spans 14 amino acids. The V gene lost 5 bases and the J gene lost 3 bases, with 14 bases spanning the gap. Germline CDR1 is SEHNR and CDR2 is FQNEAQ (reference sequence). CDR3 loop: CASSGQSQGYEQYF. The CDR3 bases are TGTGCCAGCAGCGGGCAAAGTCAGGGCTACGAGCAGTACTTC.

V is TRBV7-9 and J is TRBJ2-3; the D gene is possibly TRBD1 (5 bases). V lost 4 bases and J 4 bases, leaving 12 bases between the germline ends. Germline CDR1 is SEHNR and CDR2 is FQNEAQ (reference sequence). The CDR3 covers 14 residues. CDR3 DNA sequence: TGTGCCAGCAGCTCACAGACAGAACCAGATACGCAGTATTTT. Translation gives CASSSQTEPDTQYF.

This clonotype turned up a few times. The V call is TRBV14, the J call TRBJ1-4; TRBD1 is a possible D gene (6 bases). The CDR3 loop spans 15 amino acids. V lost 1 base and J 1 base, leaving 7 bases between the germline ends. The germline CDR1 and CDR2 sequences are SGHDN and FVKESK. CDR3: CASSQGRGTNEKLFF. CDR3 bases: TGTGCCAGCAGCCAAGGCAGGGGAACTAATGAAAAACTGTTTTTT.

The chain joins TRBV20-1 to TRBJ1-1; D may be TRBD1 (5 bases). The CDR3 sequence is 11 residues long. The ends were cut back, 2 bases at V and 11 bases at J, with 12 bases in the middle. CDR1 and CDR2 (germline): DFQATT, SNEGSKA (reference sequence). The CDR3 sequence is CSARSGEGAFF. CDR3 coding DNA: TGCAGTGCTAGAAGTGGGGAGGGGGCTTTCTTT.